The rows below give T cell receptor beta chains drawn from one sample of a study of beta chain features in type 1 diabetes. Generated by immunoSEQ multiplex PCR, the TCRdb table keeps only in-frame clones and is missing some. The sample has a few hundred thousand clones, over 8.5% seen once. Specimen: central memory CD4+ T cells from blood. These receptors all stem from a man under 40 with type 1 diabetes. Each CDR3 is given with its conserved first and last residue. Fields, in order: V gene, J gene, clone size, CDR3 protein. A clone size is listed for some rows: how often the clone was seen (once, few, many), or a class if it is expanded.

V: TRBV10-3
J: TRBJ1-1
size: many
CDR3: CAIRGAMNTEAFF

V: TRBV10-3
J: TRBJ2-6
size: many
CDR3: CAISGTGGAGANVLTF

V: TRBV7-2
J: TRBJ2-7
size: few
CDR3: CASSPDRFSYEQYF

V: TRBV21-1
J: TRBJ2-7
size: .
CDR3: CALPPRTSKYF

V: TRBV20-1
J: TRBJ2-7
size: few
CDR3: CSAQQGNEQYF

V: TRBV30
J: TRBJ2-1
size: .
CDR3: CAGSPGQDYNEQFF

V: TRBV5-6
J: TRBJ2-1
size: few
CDR3: CASGGAVYNEQFF

V: TRBV6-5
J: TRBJ2-7
size: .
CDR3: CASSSPHRSYEQYF

V: TRBV19
J: TRBJ1-2
size: once
CDR3: CASSIPSDNYGYTF

V: TRBV27
J: TRBJ2-7
size: .
CDR3: CASSLDPGWEQYF

V: TRBV4-3
J: TRBJ1-3
size: .
CDR3: CASSQDLRGRGNTIYF

V: TRBV30
J: TRBJ2-7
size: .
CDR3: CAWSTDRGAYEQYF

V: TRBV20-1
J: TRBJ2-1
size: few
CDR3: CSATGETPKFF

V: TRBV4-1
J: TRBJ2-5
size: .
CDR3: CASSLEGQGGETQYF

V: TRBV19
J: TRBJ2-3
size: .
CDR3: CATAPRGRDTDTQYF

V: TRBV7-3
J: TRBJ1-1
size: few
CDR3: CASSSEGSEAFF

V: TRBV7-8
J: TRBJ2-7
size: few
CDR3: CASSKTLPSYEQYF

V: TRBV6-6
J: TRBJ1-2
size: many
CDR3: CASSEWTDNYGYTF

V: TRBV5-5
J: TRBJ2-1
size: .
CDR3: CASTHREYYNEQFF

V: TRBV7-9
J: TRBJ1-1
size: many
CDR3: CASSLGHSNTEAFF

V: TRBV5-4
J: TRBJ2-5
size: few
CDR3: CASSPQGGETQYF

V: TRBV28
J: TRBJ1-3
size: .
CDR3: CASRTGTVSGNTIYF

V: TRBV2
J: TRBJ2-2
size: few
CDR3: CASSEQGSNTGELFF

V: TRBV6-5
J: TRBJ2-5
size: .
CDR3: CASGSGPETQYF

V: TRBV20-1
J: TRBJ2-1
size: .
CDR3: CSARVGNEQFF

V: TRBV6-5
J: TRBJ1-5
size: .
CDR3: CARGTDSNQPQHF

V: TRBV11-2
J: TRBJ2-2
size: .
CDR3: CASSQEGRASAGELFF

V: TRBV28
J: TRBJ2-5
size: .
CDR3: CASSFRQGIAQETQYF

V: TRBV7-2
J: TRBJ1-4
size: .
CDR3: CASTWAATNEKLFF

V: TRBV11-1
J: TRBJ2-3
size: .
CDR3: CASSAVGEGTQYF

V: TRBV19
J: TRBJ1-1
size: few
CDR3: CASSILNRPASPAEAFF

V: TRBV28
J: TRBJ2-7
size: few
CDR3: CASSPRGASGPKPYEQYF

V: TRBV11-2
J: TRBJ2-3
size: few
CDR3: CASSLAGTDTQYF

V: TRBV5-6
J: TRBJ2-5
size: .
CDR3: CASSTSRRETQYF

V: TRBV6-1
J: TRBJ2-4
size: .
CDR3: CATIRAGANIQYF

V: TRBV11-2
J: TRBJ1-1
size: few
CDR3: CASSSGGEAFF